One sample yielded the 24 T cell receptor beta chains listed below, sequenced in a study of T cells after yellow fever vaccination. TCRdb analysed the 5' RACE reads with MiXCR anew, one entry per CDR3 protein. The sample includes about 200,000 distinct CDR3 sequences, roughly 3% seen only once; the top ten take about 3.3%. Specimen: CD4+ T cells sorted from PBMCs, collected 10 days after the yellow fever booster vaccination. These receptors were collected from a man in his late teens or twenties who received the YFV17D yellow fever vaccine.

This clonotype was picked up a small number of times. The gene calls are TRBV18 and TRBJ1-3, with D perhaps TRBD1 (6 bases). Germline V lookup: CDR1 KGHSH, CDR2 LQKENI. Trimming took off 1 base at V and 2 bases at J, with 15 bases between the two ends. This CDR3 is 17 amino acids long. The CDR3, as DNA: TGTGCCAGCTCACCACAGGGGGGGAGCTTGGCTGGAAACACCATATATTTT. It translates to CASSPQGGSLAGNTIYF. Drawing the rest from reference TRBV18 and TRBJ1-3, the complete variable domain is NAGVMQNPRHLVRRRGQEARLRCSPMKGHSHVYWYRQLPEEGLKFMVYLQKENIIDESGMPKERFSAEFPKEGPSILRIQQVVRGDSAAYFCASSPQGGSLAGNTIYFGEGSWLTVV.

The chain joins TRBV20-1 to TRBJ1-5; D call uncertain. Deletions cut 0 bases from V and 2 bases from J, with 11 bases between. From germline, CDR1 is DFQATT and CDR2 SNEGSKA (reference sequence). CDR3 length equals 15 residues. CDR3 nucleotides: TGCAGTGCTAGAGATATACAGCGGGGCAATCAGCCCCAGCATTTT. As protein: CSARDIQRGNQPQHF.

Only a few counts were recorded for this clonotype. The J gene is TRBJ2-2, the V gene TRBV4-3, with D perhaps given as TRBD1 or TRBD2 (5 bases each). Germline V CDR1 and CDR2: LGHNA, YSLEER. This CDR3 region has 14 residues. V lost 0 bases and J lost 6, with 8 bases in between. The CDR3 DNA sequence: TGCGCCAGCAGCCAAGATTCGGGGCCCGGGGAGCTGTTTTTT. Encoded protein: CASSQDSGPGELFF.

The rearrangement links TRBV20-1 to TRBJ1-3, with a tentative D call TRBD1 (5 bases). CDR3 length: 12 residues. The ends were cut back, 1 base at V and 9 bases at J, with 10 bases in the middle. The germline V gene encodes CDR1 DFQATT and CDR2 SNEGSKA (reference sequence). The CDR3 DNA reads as TGCAGTGCTAGAGGTACAGGAGGCACCATATATTTT. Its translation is CSARGTGGTIYF.

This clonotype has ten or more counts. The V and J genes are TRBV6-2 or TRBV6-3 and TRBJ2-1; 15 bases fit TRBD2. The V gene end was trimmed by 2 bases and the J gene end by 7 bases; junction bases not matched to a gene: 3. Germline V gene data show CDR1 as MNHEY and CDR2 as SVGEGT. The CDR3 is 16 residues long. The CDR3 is CASSYRGLAGGNEQFF. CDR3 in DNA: TGTGCCAGCAGTTACCGGGGACTAGCGGGGGGAAATGAGCAGTTCTTC.

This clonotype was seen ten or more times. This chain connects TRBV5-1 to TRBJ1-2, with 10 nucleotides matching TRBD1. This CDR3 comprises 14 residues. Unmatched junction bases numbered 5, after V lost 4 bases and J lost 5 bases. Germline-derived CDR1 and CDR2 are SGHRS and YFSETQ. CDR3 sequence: CASSETGGAYGYTF. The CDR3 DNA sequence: TGCGCCAGCAGCGAGACAGGGGGCGCGTATGGCTACACCTTC. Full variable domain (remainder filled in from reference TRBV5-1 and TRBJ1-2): KAGVTQTPRYLIKTRGQQVTLSCSPISGHRSVSWYQQTPGQGLQFLFEYFSETQRNKGNFPGRFSGRQFSNSRSEMNVSTLELGDSALYLCASSETGGAYGYTFGSGTRLTVV.

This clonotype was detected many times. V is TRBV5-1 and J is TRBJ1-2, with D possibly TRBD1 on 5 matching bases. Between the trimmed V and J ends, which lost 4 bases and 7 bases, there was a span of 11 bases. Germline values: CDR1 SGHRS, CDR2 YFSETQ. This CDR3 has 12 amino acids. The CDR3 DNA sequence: TGCGCCAGCAGCCAGGACAAGGTTGGCTACACCTTC. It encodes CASSQDKVGYTF.

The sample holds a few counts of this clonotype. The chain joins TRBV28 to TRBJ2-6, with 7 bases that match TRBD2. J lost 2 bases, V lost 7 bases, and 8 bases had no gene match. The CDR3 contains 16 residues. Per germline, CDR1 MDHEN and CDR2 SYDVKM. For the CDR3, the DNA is TGTGCCAGCACTACGGGAGGTTTTGCTGGGGCCAACGTCCTGACTTTC. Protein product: CASTTGGFAGANVLTF.

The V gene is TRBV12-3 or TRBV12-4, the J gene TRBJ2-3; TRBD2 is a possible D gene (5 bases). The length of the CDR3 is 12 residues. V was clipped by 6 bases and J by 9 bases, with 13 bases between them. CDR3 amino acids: CASSRTSGTQYF. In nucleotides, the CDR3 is TGTGCCAGCAGCCGTACTAGTGGCACGCAGTATTTT.

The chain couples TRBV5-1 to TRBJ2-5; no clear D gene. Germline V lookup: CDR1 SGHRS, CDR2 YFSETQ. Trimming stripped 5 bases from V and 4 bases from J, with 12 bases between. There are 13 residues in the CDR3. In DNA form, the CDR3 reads TGCGCCAGCAGGCGAAACCTCCCAGAGACCCAGTACTTC. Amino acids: CASRRNLPETQYF.

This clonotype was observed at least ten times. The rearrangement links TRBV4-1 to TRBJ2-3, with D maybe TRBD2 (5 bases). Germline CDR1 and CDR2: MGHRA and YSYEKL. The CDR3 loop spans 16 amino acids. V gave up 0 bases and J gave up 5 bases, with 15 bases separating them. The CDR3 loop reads CASSQEAAGRKDTQYF. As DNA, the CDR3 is TGCGCCAGCAGCCAAGAAGCCGCGGGCCGGAAAGATACGCAGTATTTT.

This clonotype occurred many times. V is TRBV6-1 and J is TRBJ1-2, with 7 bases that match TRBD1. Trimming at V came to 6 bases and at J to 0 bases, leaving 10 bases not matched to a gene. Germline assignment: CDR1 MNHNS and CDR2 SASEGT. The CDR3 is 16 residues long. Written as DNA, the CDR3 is TGTGCCAGCAGCGACGACCGGGACAGAACTAACTATGGCTACACCTTC. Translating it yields CASSDDRDRTNYGYTF.

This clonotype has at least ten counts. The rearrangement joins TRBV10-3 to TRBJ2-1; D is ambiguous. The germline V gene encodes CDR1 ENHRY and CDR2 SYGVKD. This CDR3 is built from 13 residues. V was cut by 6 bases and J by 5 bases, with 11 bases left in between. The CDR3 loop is CAISLNGDNEQFF. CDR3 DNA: TGTGCCATCAGCCTTAACGGTGACAATGAGCAGTTCTTC.

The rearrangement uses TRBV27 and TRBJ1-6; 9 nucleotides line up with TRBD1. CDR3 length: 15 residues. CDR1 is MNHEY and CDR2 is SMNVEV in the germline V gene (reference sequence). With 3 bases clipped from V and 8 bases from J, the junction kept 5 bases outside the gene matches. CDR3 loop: CASSLSGQGHSPLHF. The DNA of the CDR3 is TGTGCCAGCAGTTTGTCGGGACAGGGACATTCACCCCTCCACTTT.

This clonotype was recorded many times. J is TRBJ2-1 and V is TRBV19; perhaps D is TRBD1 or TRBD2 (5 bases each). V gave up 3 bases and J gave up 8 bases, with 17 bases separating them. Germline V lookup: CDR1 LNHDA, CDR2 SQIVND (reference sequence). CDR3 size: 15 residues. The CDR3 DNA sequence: TGTGCCAGTAGTATTATGGGGGAATTGAGGCATGAGCAGTTCTTC. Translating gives CASSIMGELRHEQFF.

DNA for the CDR3: TGTGCCAGCAGTTCAGTGGGGACTGCCTCTGGGGCCAACGTCCTGACTTTC. This sequence encodes CASSSVGTASGANVLTF. The chain uses TRBV28 and TRBJ2-6; TRBD2 is a possible D gene (6 bases). V dropped 4 bases and J dropped 0 bases, with 13 bases sitting between them. The CDR3 runs 17 residues. Looked up from germline, CDR1 is MDHEN and CDR2 is SYDVKM. Together with reference TRBV28 and TRBJ2-6, the CDR3 gives the full variable domain: DVKVTQSSRYLVKRTGEKVFLECVQDMDHENMFWYRQDPGLGLRLIYFSYDVKMKEKGDIPEGYSVSREKKERFSLILESASTNQTSMYLCASSSVGTASGANVLTFGAGSRLTVL.

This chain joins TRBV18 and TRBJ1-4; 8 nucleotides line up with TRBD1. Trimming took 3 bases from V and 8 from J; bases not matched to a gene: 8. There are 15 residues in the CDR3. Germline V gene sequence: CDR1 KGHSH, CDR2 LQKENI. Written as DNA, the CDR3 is TGTGCCAGCTCACCGACGGGACAGGCGAGGGAAAAACTGTTTTTT. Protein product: CASSPTGQAREKLFF.

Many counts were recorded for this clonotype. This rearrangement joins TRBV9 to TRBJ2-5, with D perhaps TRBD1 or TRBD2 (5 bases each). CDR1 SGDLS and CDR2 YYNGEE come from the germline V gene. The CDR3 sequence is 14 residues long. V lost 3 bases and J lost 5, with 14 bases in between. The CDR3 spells CASSAPGTSETQYF. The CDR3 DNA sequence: TGTGCCAGCAGCGCCCCCGGGACCTCGGAGACCCAGTACTTC.

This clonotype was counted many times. This chain's CDR3 is CASSYYAGTNTEAFF. DNA of the CDR3: TGTGCCAGCAGTTACTATGCAGGGACGAACACTGAAGCTTTCTTT. The chain joins TRBV6-2 or TRBV6-3 to TRBJ1-1, with D possibly TRBD1 on 5 matching bases. Germline CDR1 MNHEY, CDR2 SVGEGT. This CDR3 region has 15 residues. Deletions cut 1 base from V and 1 base from J, with 10 bases between.

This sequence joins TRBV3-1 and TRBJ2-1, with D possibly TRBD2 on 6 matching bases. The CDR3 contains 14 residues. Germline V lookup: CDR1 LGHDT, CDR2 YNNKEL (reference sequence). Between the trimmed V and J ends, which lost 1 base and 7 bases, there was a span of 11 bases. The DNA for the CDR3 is TGTGCCAGCAGCCAAGCCGGGACTGTGAATGAGCAGTTCTTC. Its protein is CASSQAGTVNEQFF.

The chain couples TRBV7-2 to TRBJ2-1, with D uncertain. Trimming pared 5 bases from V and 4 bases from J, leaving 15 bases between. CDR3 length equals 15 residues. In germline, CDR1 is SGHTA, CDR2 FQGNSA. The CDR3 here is CASSPMVDEYNEQFF. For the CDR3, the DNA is TGTGCCAGCAGCCCTATGGTGGATGAGTACAATGAGCAGTTCTTC.

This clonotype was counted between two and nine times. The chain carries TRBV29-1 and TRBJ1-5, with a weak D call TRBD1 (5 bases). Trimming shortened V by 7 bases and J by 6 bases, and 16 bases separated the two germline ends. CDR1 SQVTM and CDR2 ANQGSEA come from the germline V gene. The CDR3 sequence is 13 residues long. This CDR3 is CSGGVGRFQPQHF. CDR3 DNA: TGCAGCGGGGGGGTCGGGAGATTTCAGCCCCAGCATTTT. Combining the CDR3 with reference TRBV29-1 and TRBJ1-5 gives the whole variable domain SAVISQKPSRDICQRGTSLTIQCQVDSQVTMMFWYRQQPGQSLTLIATANQGSEATYESGFVIDKFPISRPNLTFSTLTVSNMSPEDSSIYLCSGGVGRFQPQHFGDGTRLSIL.

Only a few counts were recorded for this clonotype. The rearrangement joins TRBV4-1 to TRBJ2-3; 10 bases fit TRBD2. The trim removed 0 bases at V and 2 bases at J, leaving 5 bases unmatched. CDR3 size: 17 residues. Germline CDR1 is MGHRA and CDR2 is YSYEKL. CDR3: CASSQDPGLAVTDTQYF. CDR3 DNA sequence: TGCGCCAGCAGCCAAGACCCTGGACTAGCGGTCACAGATACGCAGTATTTT.

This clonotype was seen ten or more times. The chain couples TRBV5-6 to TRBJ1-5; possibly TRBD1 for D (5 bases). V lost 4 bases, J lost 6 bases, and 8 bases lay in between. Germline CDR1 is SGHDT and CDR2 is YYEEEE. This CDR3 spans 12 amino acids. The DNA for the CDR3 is TGTGCCAGCAGCCAGCAGGGTCAGCCCCAGCATTTT. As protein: CASSQQGQPQHF.